Following are 5 T cell receptor beta chains from one sample sequenced in a study of T cell repertoires in cytomegalovirus infection. TCRdb re-derived calls from the reads in MiXCR, one entry per CDR3 protein. The table records around 750,000 distinct CDR3 sequences, approximately 30% of them present only once. Their target antigens are unknown. Sequencing was performed on cultured CD8+ T cells from PBMCs, taken from culture after CMV antigen stimulation. These receptors were obtained from a human donor in good health (CMV status not recorded). Some clones in this sample may be carry-over from other donors' samples.

This chain uses TRBV11-3 with TRBJ2-5; TRBD1 aligns across 9 bases. Germline trimming cut 5 bases from V and 5 bases from J; bases unmatched to any gene: 9. CDR3 length: 15 amino acids. CDR1 is SGHNT and CDR2 is YENEEA in the germline V gene. The CDR3 region has the DNA TGTGCCAGCAGCCTATCCGGGACAGGGATTGAGACCCAGTACTTC. Translated, it gives CASSLSGTGIETQYF.

At least ten counts were recorded for this clonotype. V is TRBV7-8 and J is TRBJ2-7; D is possibly TRBD1 (5 bases). Trimming cost V 6 bases and J 2 bases, with 11 bases left between them. The CDR3 extends over 13 amino acids. Germline V CDR1 and CDR2: SGHVS, FQNEAQ. The CDR3 region is CASRADSAYEQYF. CDR3 in DNA: TGTGCCAGCAGAGCCGACAGTGCCTACGAGCAGTACTTC. Full variable domain (outside the CDR3, taken from reference TRBV7-8 and TRBJ2-7): GAGVSQSPRYKVAKRGQDVALRCDPISGHVSLFWYQQALGQGPEFLTYFQNEAQLDKSGLPSDRFFAERPEGSVSTLKIQRTQQEDSAVYLCASRADSAYEQYFGPGTRLTVT.

The rearrangement joins TRBV5-6 to TRBJ2-6, with 9 bases that match TRBD1. The germline CDR1 and CDR2 sequences are SGHDT and YYEEEE. The V and J ends lost 6 bases and 2 bases, in that order; junction bases with no gene match: 12. This CDR3 region has 18 residues. This CDR3 reads CASTIHRDRVPGANVLTF. The CDR3 nucleotides are TGTGCCAGCACCATCCACCGGGACAGGGTCCCTGGGGCCAACGTCCTGACTTTC.

The V gene is TRBV19, the J gene TRBJ2-3; TRBD2 matches at 9 bases. J was trimmed by 6 bases and V by 3 bases; bases with no gene match: 7. This CDR3 is built from 15 residues. The germline CDR1 and CDR2 sequences are LNHDA and SQIVND (reference sequence). The CDR3 sequence is CASSIVAGGVDTQYF. CDR3 coding DNA: TGTGCCAGTAGTATCGTTGCGGGGGGGGTGGATACGCAGTATTTT.

As concerns this clonotype: The junction does not match germline at one end; this may be a read error. The V gene is TRBV4-1, the J gene TRBJ2-7; D is undetermined. Germline V gives CDR1 MGHRA, CDR2 YSYEKL. The CDR3 runs 17 residues. CDR3 DNA sequence: TGTGCCAGCAGCCAAGAAGGCGAGCAGTTGAGCTCCTACGAGCAGTACTTC. Translation gives CASSQEGEQLSSYEQYF.